The 25 T cell receptor beta chains below come from one sample, sequenced in a study of tumor-infiltrating lymphocytes in oesophageal squamous cell carcinoma. TCRdb processed the PCR reads anew with MiXCR; each CDR3 protein has one entry. The sample shows over 8,000 distinct CDR3 sequences, roughly 64% of them seen only once. The sequencing input was esophageal tumor tissue. These receptors originate from a female donor with esophageal squamous cell carcinoma.

V is TRBV7-8 and J is TRBJ2-1; tentatively, D is TRBD2 (5 bases). Germline assignment: CDR1 SGHVS and CDR2 FQNEAQ. This CDR3 spans 15 amino acids. Trimming left V 4 bases short and J 6 bases short, with 16 bases between. The CDR3 loop reads CASSSGRLSSNEQFF. CDR3 bases: TGTGCCAGCAGCTCTGGGCGACTAAGCTCCAATGAGCAGTTCTTC.

This clonotype came up a few times. The chain combines TRBV7-6 with TRBJ2-5; tentatively, D is TRBD2 (5 bases). The CDR3 runs 12 residues. Germline V lookup: CDR1 SGHVS, CDR2 FNYEAQ. The V end lost 5 bases, the J end lost 5 bases, and 9 bases lay between the germline ends. CDR3 residues: CASSIGGETQYF. CDR3 DNA: TGTGCCAGCAGCATCGGAGGCGAGACCCAGTACTTC. Together with reference TRBV7-6 and TRBJ2-5, the CDR3 gives the full variable domain: GAGVSQSPRYKVTKRGQDVALRCDPISGHVSLYWYRQALGQGPEFLTYFNYEAQQDKSGLPNDRFSAERPEGSISTLTIQRTEQRDSAMYRCASSIGGETQYFGPGTRLLVL.

By share, this clonotype counts as medium-sized. As DNA, the CDR3 is TGTGCCACCAGTGATGGCGATGAGCAGTTCTTC. Amino acid sequence: CATSDGDEQFF. The chain combines TRBV24-1 with TRBJ2-1, with D unresolved. The CDR3 is 11 residues long. The V gene's germline CDR1 is KGHDR and CDR2 SFDVKD. With 3 bases removed from V and 8 bases from J, the gap between germline ends came to 4 bases.

The rearrangement links TRBV28 to TRBJ2-1; 10 positions agree with TRBD2. The assigned J gene may be wrong: the sequence end matches TRBJ2-7 better. This CDR3 is 14 amino acids long. Germline lookup yields CDR1 MDHEN and CDR2 SYDVKM. CDR3 in DNA: TGTGCCAGCGGATTGAGCGGGAGGGCCTACGAGCAGTACTTC. It yields the protein CASGLSGRAYEQYF.

This chain links TRBV7-3 with TRBJ2-2; 10 positions agree with TRBD2. Germline lookup yields CDR1 SGHTA and CDR2 FQGTGA. The length of the CDR3 is 14 residues. The trim removed 6 bases at V and 6 bases at J, leaving 4 bases unmatched. CDR3 nucleotide sequence: TGTGCCAGCAGTAGGACTAGCGGTGCCGGGGAGCTGTTTTTT. Translating gives CASSRTSGAGELFF.

The chain employs TRBV7-3 and TRBJ2-3, with a possible D match to TRBD1 (6 bases). The better agreement between TRBJ1-1 and the DNA end casts doubt on the J call. The CDR3 has 13 residues. Germline V gene sequence: CDR1 SGHTA, CDR2 FQGTGA. This CDR3 is CASSFTGGAEAFF. DNA for the CDR3: TGTGCCAGCAGCTTCACCGGGGGCGCTGAAGCTTTCTTT.

The chain has TRBV7-2 and TRBJ2-7, with TRBD2 as a possible D gene (6 bases). TRBJ2-1 matches the DNA end more closely, so the J call is doubtful. CDR3 size: 15 residues. Germline values: CDR1 SGHTA, CDR2 FQGNSA. The CDR3 region has the DNA TGTGCCAGCAGCTTAGTGACTAGTCCCTACAATGAGCAGTTCTTC. This codes for CASSLVTSPYNEQFF.

The J gene is TRBJ2-5, the V gene TRBV5-1; no definite D call. The assigned J gene may be wrong: the sequence end matches TRBJ1-2 better. The germline gives CDR1 SGHRS, CDR2 YFSETQ. This CDR3 contains 13 residues. CDR3 in DNA: TGCGCCAGCAGCTTCCAGGAGAACTATGGCTACACCTTC. Protein product: CASSFQENYGYTF.

The chain recombines TRBV7-2 with TRBJ2-5; 11 bases fit TRBD2. Germline lookup yields CDR1 SGHTA and CDR2 FQGNSA. The CDR3 has 15 residues. The V segment lost 2 bases and the J segment 4 bases; nucleotides outside the gene matches: 3. The CDR3 is CASSLTSGSLETQYF. DNA of the CDR3: TGTGCCAGCAGCTTAACTAGCGGGAGTCTAGAGACCCAGTACTTC.

The V gene is TRBV12-3 or TRBV12-4, the J gene TRBJ2-2, with D uncertain. The CDR3 length is 14 residues. V lost 3 bases, J lost 1 base, and 6 bases lay in between. The CDR3 reads CASSFSRNTGELFF. In DNA, the CDR3 is TGTGCCAGCAGTTTCAGTAGGAACACCGGGGAGCTGTTTTTT.

The chain uses TRBV7-8 and TRBJ2-1; 7 nucleotides align to TRBD2. With the DNA end fitting TRBJ2-7 better, the J assignment may be wrong. CDR1 and CDR2 from the germline V gene are SGHVS and FQNEAQ. The CDR3 length is 14 residues. The CDR3 sequence: CASSLGGGPYEQYF. CDR3 DNA: TGTGCCAGCAGCTTGGGGGGGGGACCCTACGAGCAGTACTTC.

As concerns this clonotype: With a much larger clone just one base away, this may be a read error. The final CDR3 position lacks the conserved phenylalanine or tryptophan, pointing to a likely read error. The V call is TRBV7-6, the J call TRBJ2-3; 7 nucleotides match TRBD2. Germline assignment: CDR1 SGHVS and CDR2 FNYEAQ. The CDR3 length is 15 residues. The V segment lost 1 base and the J segment 2 bases; nucleotides outside the gene matches: 3. CDR3 sequence reads: CASSLGAGFTDTQYS. For the CDR3, the DNA is TGTGCCAGCAGCTTAGGAGCGGGGTTCACAGATACGCAGTATTCT.

The chain couples TRBV11-2 to TRBJ2-5, with 7 bases aligning to TRBD1. Unmatched junction bases numbered 1, after V lost 0 bases and J lost 3 bases. Germline lookup yields CDR1 SGHAT and CDR2 FQNNGV. The CDR3 is made up of 14 amino acids. In nucleotides, the CDR3 is TGTGCCAGCAGCTTAGAGACAGGGAAAGAGACCCAGTACTTC. This sequence encodes CASSLETGKETQYF.

The chain employs TRBV12-3 or TRBV12-4 and TRBJ2-5; 8 bases map to TRBD1. The V gene end was trimmed by 3 bases and the J gene end by 3 bases; junction bases not matched to a gene: 3. There are 14 residues in the CDR3. CDR3 protein: CASSFQQGEETQYF. The CDR3, as DNA: TGTGCCAGCAGTTTTCAACAGGGGGAAGAGACCCAGTACTTC.

The rearrangement joins TRBV7-2 to TRBJ2-5; D may be TRBD1 (6 bases). The end of the DNA aligns better with TRBJ2-7, so the J call may be wrong. This CDR3 has 15 amino acids. Germline CDR1 reads SGHTA; CDR2 reads FQGNSA. The CDR3 nucleotides read TGTGCCAGCAGCTTAGAGGCAGGGGATACCTACGAGCAGTACTTC. Translated: CASSLEAGDTYEQYF.

This rearrangement joins TRBV11-2 to TRBJ2-1, with 10 bases fitting TRBD2. The CDR3 is made up of 17 amino acids. Germline trimming cut 6 bases from V and 6 bases from J; bases unmatched to any gene: 14. Germline V gives CDR1 SGHAT, CDR2 FQNNGV. The DNA for the CDR3 is TGTGCCAGCAGGCAGCTCTCCCTAGCGGGAGTTCCCAATGAGCAGTTCTTC. Translated: CASRQLSLAGVPNEQFF.

This chain connects TRBV6-6 to TRBJ2-7; 7 bases map to TRBD2. The tail of the sequence fits TRBJ2-5 better, so the J call may be wrong. CDR1 and CDR2 (germline): MNHNY, SVGAGI (reference sequence). This CDR3 has 16 amino acids. The CDR3 DNA follows: TGTGCCAGCAAAATGTGGTCGGGAGGAGGAAAAGAGACCCAGTACTTC. It codes for CASKMWSGGGKETQYF.

The CDR3 region is CASRGQGIPNNEQFF. The CDR3, as DNA: TGTGCCAGCCGAGGACAGGGAATACCTAACAATGAGCAGTTCTTC. This chain uses TRBV28 with TRBJ2-5, with 8 bases fitting TRBD1. The J call is in doubt because the DNA end fits TRBJ2-1 better. The CDR3 spans 15 residues. Germline CDR1 is MDHEN and CDR2 is SYDVKM.

V usage is TRBV7-2 and J usage is TRBJ2-7; the match to TRBD2 covers 8 bases. The J call may be incorrect, as the DNA end agrees better with TRBJ2-1. The CDR3 has 15 residues. Germline loops: CDR1 SGHTA, CDR2 FQGNSA. CDR3 sequence reads: CASRVGLALKETQFF. The CDR3 coding sequence is TGTGCCAGCAGGGTTGGACTAGCCCTAAAAGAGACCCAGTTCTTC.

The rearrangement uses TRBV7-2 and TRBJ2-3, with D possibly matching TRBD2 (6 bases). Germline V gene data show CDR1 as SGHTA and CDR2 as FQGNSA. Trimming shortened V by 5 bases and J by 3 bases, and 12 bases separated the two germline ends. The CDR3 extends over 14 amino acids. CDR3 region: CASSQNGRTDTQYF. The CDR3 nucleotides are TGTGCCAGCAGCCAAAACGGGAGAACAGATACGCAGTATTTT.

Points on this clonotype: Lacking the conserved final phenylalanine or tryptophan, this CDR3 likely reflects a read error. The DNA is omitted, as the CDR3 cannot be located on it reliably, and the CDR3 follows TCRdb's listing. The chain employs TRBV12-3 or TRBV12-4 and TRBJ2-7; the D call of TRBD2 is as the table states it, not checked on the DNA. The CDR3 has 15 residues if both end residues are counted. CDR3 in amino acids: CASSKNSGYEQYFGS.

This clonotype was counted ten times or more. The rearrangement joins TRBV7-2 to TRBJ1-2, with D unresolved. Trimming stripped 1 base from V and 2 bases from J, with 5 bases between. In germline, CDR1 is SGHTA, CDR2 FQGNSA. The CDR3 is 13 amino acids. This chain's CDR3 is CASSLGGNYGYTF. The CDR3 region has the DNA TGTGCCAGCAGCTTAGGCGGAAACTATGGCTACACCTTC.

This clonotype was seen more than once but under ten times. V usage is TRBV7-8 and J usage is TRBJ1-4, with no clear D. V lost 2 bases and J 0 bases, leaving 10 bases between the germline ends. The CDR3 totals 16 residues. CDR1 SGHVS and CDR2 FQNEAQ come from the germline V gene. The DNA for the CDR3 is TGTGCCAGCAGCTTAAGTGGCGTTGCAACTAATGAAAAACTGTTTTTT. This translates into CASSLSGVATNEKLFF.

The rearrangement joins TRBV7-6 to TRBJ1-1; D is ambiguous. There are 12 residues in the CDR3. Trimming pared 3 bases from V and 1 base from J, leaving 3 bases between. Germline V gene data show CDR1 as SGHVS and CDR2 as FNYEAQ. In nucleotides, the CDR3 is TGTGCCAGCAGCTTCGGGAACACTGAAGCTTTCTTT. Residues: CASSFGNTEAFF.

The chain links TRBV28 to TRBJ2-7, with 11 nucleotides matching TRBD1. Judging by the DNA end, TRBJ2-1 fits better; the J call may be wrong. CDR3 length: 15 residues. CDR1 is MDHEN and CDR2 is SYDVKM in the germline V gene. CDR3 sequence: CASSFRDRGFSEQFF. CDR3 bases: TGTGCCAGCAGTTTTAGGGACAGGGGGTTCAGTGAGCAGTTCTTC.